The next 8 T cell receptor beta chains were all read from a single sample in a study of cytomegalovirus exposure and HLA in healthy donors. The PCR used 60 Vbeta and 13 Jbeta primers. TCRdb keeps only in-frame clones here, not all; method: immunoSEQ multiplex PCR. Of 120,000 or so clones in the sample, roughly 75% were seen once. Specimen: PBMCs. The receptors were sampled from a woman in her 50s in good health and CMV-seronegative.

The sample holds one count of this clone. The V gene is TRBV7-9, the J gene TRBJ2-3; D unresolved. There are 15 residues in the CDR3. Germline CDR1 and CDR2: SEHNR and FQNEAQ (reference sequence). V was cut by 5 bases and J by 6 bases, with 18 bases left in between. DNA of the CDR3: TGTGCCAGCAGCCCTAAATTGTTGCCCTGGGATACGCAGTATTTT. Translated: CASSPKLLPWDTQYF. Full variable domain (missing parts from reference TRBV7-9 and TRBJ2-3): DTGVSQNPRHKITKRGQNVTFRCDPISEHNRLYWYRQTLGQGPEFLTYFQNEAQLEKSRLLSDRFSAERPKGSFSTLEIQRTEQGDSAMYLCASSPKLLPWDTQYFGPGTRLTVL.

The rearrangement links TRBV6-5 to TRBJ1-2; 9 positions match TRBD1. The trim removed 5 bases at V and 7 bases at J, leaving 2 bases unmatched. The CDR3 has 12 amino acids. Per the germline V gene, CDR1 is MNHEY and CDR2 is SVGAGI. The DNA for the CDR3 is TGTGCCAGCAGTACGGGACAGGGTGGCTACACCTTC. It translates to CASSTGQGGYTF.

This chain links TRBV6-5 with TRBJ1-4; no definite D call. The CDR3 has 12 residues. Germline CDR1 reads MNHEY; CDR2 reads SVGAGI. Trimming removed 5 bases from V and 8 bases from J, with 9 bases in between. This CDR3 reads CASSRGGEKLFF. The CDR3 DNA reads as TGTGCCAGCAGTCGCGGCGGGGAAAAACTGTTTTTT.

CDR3 sequence: CASSSGQVGSYEQYF. The CDR3 coding sequence is TGTGCCAGTAGTAGTGGGCAAGTCGGCTCCTACGAGCAGTACTTC. V usage is TRBV19 and J usage is TRBJ2-7; D gene ambiguous. The CDR3 length is 15 residues. Per germline, CDR1 LNHDA and CDR2 SQIVND (reference sequence). Trimming removed 4 bases at V and 0 bases at J, with 13 bases between.

The rearrangement uses TRBV6-6 and TRBJ2-2, with 10 bases matching TRBD1. With V trimmed by 2 bases and J by 8 bases, 5 bases remained unmatched. Germline V gene sequence: CDR1 MNHNY, CDR2 SVGAGI (reference sequence). The CDR3 has 15 residues. In nucleotides, the CDR3 is TGTGCCAGCAGTTACCGACAGGGGGCAGCTGGGGAGCTGTTTTTT. Translation gives CASSYRQGAAGELFF.

This chain connects TRBV28 to TRBJ2-7; TRBD2 aligns across 7 bases. The germline V gene has CDR1 MDHEN and CDR2 SYDVKM. The V and J ends lost 6 bases and 0 bases, in that order; junction bases with no gene match: 5. This CDR3 has 14 residues. This CDR3 is CASRGTTGSYEQYF. The CDR3 DNA reads as TGTGCCAGCAGGGGGACTACCGGCTCCTACGAGCAGTACTTC.

The chain recombines TRBV19 with TRBJ2-2; possibly TRBD2 for D (7 bases). V lost 7 bases, J lost 1 base, and 16 bases lay in between. The germline CDR1 and CDR2 sequences are LNHDA and SQIVND (reference sequence). CDR3 length: 16 amino acids. The CDR3, as DNA: TGTGCCAGTATCTCAAGGGGGAGGGGGAACACCGGGGAGCTGTTTTTT. Amino acids: CASISRGRGNTGELFF.

The genes are TRBV7-9 and TRBJ2-7; 10 positions match TRBD2. CDR3 size: 16 residues. V trimming: 5 bases; J trimming: 4 bases; junction bases outside the gene matches: 11. Germline lookup yields CDR1 SEHNR and CDR2 FQNEAQ (reference sequence). The CDR3 DNA is TGTGCCAGCAGCACAAGGGGCGCTAGCGGGAGTTACGAGCAGTACTTC. This gives the protein CASSTRGASGSYEQYF.